These 26 T cell receptor beta chains came from one sample sequenced in a study of technical replicates of blood from a few donors. The data were produced by immunoSEQ multiplex PCR, yet TCRdb's version contains in-frame clones alone and is incomplete. The sample consists of about 75,000 clones, 97% of them appearing once. Source material: T cells isolated from PBMCs. The receptors come from a human donor in good health.

The rearrangement uses TRBV7-9 and TRBJ1-2; D is undetermined. Trimming stripped 3 bases from V and 4 bases from J, with 9 bases between. This CDR3 has 13 amino acids. The germline V gene has CDR1 SEHNR and CDR2 FQNEAQ (reference sequence). The chain's CDR3 is CASSFTSTYGYTF. CDR3 nucleotides: TGTGCCAGCAGCTTTACGTCTACCTATGGCTACACCTTC.

This rearrangement joins TRBV4-1 to TRBJ2-7; D possibly corresponds to TRBD1 (6 bases). The CDR3 runs 14 residues. The V gene's germline CDR1 is MGHRA and CDR2 YSYEKL. V was clipped by 5 bases and J by 1 base, with 12 bases between them. The CDR3 protein is CASSTGTRSYEQYF. The CDR3 DNA follows: TGCGCCAGCAGCACCGGGACAAGGTCCTACGAGCAGTACTTC.

The gene calls are TRBV5-6 and TRBJ1-1; perhaps TRBD1 as D (5 bases). V gave up 3 bases and J gave up 0 bases, with 15 bases separating them. The CDR3 length is 16 residues. Germline V CDR1 and CDR2: SGHDT, YYEEEE. The CDR3 region is CASSWGPNLVNTEAFF. The DNA of the CDR3 is TGTGCCAGCAGCTGGGGCCCCAACCTGGTGAACACTGAAGCTTTCTTT.

V usage is TRBV4-1 and J usage is TRBJ1-3; D is uncertain. V lost 4 bases and J 2 bases, leaving 15 bases between the germline ends. CDR3 length: 16 residues. CDR1 MGHRA and CDR2 YSYEKL come from the germline V gene. This chain's CDR3 is CASSRGTEVTGNTIYF. Written as DNA, the CDR3 is TGCGCCAGCAGCCGCGGCACCGAGGTTACTGGAAACACCATATATTTT.

V is TRBV28 and J is TRBJ2-6; 8 positions match TRBD2. V dropped 11 bases and J dropped 4; count of bases not matched to a gene: 10. This CDR3 region has 15 residues. Germline V gene data show CDR1 as MDHEN and CDR2 as SYDVKM. CDR3 nucleotides: TGTGCCGCCCGGGGGGGGGCTGGCGGGGCCAACGTCCTGACTTTC. Translation: CAARGGAGGANVLTF.

V gene TRBV7-2 combines with J gene TRBJ1-5, with TRBD1 matching over 9 bases. The CDR3 has 18 amino acids. V shed 1 base, J shed 2 bases, and the junction held 9 bases outside the gene matches. Germline V gives CDR1 SGHTA, CDR2 FQGNSA. The CDR3 DNA follows: TGTGCCAGCAGCTTAGAGGGGGCAGGGACAGGGCGCAATCAGCCCCAGCATTTT. This sequence encodes CASSLEGAGTGRNQPQHF.

The chain recombines TRBV5-1 with TRBJ2-1; D is possibly TRBD2 (6 bases). V gave up 4 bases and J gave up 1 base, with 12 bases separating them. The CDR3 is 15 residues long. Looked up from germline, CDR1 is SGHRS and CDR2 is YFSETQ. CDR3 sequence: CASSPDSGSYNEQFF. The CDR3 region has the DNA TGCGCCAGCAGCCCAGATAGCGGATCCTACAATGAGCAGTTCTTC.

CDR3 residues: CASSLLWQGATGELFF. The CDR3 DNA is TGTGCCAGCAGCTTACTTTGGCAGGGGGCAACCGGGGAGCTGTTTTTT. The chain carries TRBV7-8 and TRBJ2-2; 8 nucleotides match TRBD1. Trimming cost V 2 bases and J 5 bases; bases outside gene matches: 7. The CDR3 runs to 16 residues. Looked up from germline, CDR1 is SGHVS and CDR2 is FQNEAQ.

This chain joins TRBV2 and TRBJ1-5, with D uncertain. Germline V gene data show CDR1 as SNHLY and CDR2 as FYNNEI. CDR3 length: 16 residues. The V end was cut by 1 base, the J end by 2 bases, with 12 bases between. The CDR3 here is CASSEVRLRGNQPQHF. Here the CDR3 DNA reads TGTGCCAGCAGTGAAGTCCGACTGCGTGGCAATCAGCCCCAGCATTTT. The full variable domain, rest sourced from reference TRBV2 and TRBJ1-5, is EPEVTQTPSHQVTQMGQEVILRCVPISNHLYFYWYRQILGQKVEFLVSFYNNEISEKSEIFDDQFSVERPDGSNFTLKIRSTKLEDSAMYFCASSEVRLRGNQPQHFGDGTRLSIL.

The V gene is TRBV6-1, the J gene TRBJ2-7; 9 positions match TRBD1. This CDR3 has 13 amino acids. CDR1 and CDR2 (germline): MNHNS, SASEGT. V lost 10 bases, J lost 2 bases, and 6 bases stayed unmatched. As DNA, the CDR3 is TGTGCCACGAGGACAGGGGCTCCCTACGAGCAGTACTTC. Amino acids: CATRTGAPYEQYF.

V usage is TRBV7-8 and J usage is TRBJ2-3; 10 bases fit TRBD2. Germline V CDR1 and CDR2: SGHVS, FQNEAQ. V shed 5 bases and J 4 bases; nucleotides not matched to a gene: 6. The CDR3 sequence is 15 residues long. In DNA form, the CDR3 reads TGTGCCAGCAGCCCTAGCGGGAGTATCTCAGATACGCAGTATTTT. Its protein product is CASSPSGSISDTQYF.

The J gene is TRBJ2-2, the V gene TRBV9; D is unclear. In germline, CDR1 is SGDLS, CDR2 YYNGEE. This CDR3 has 13 amino acids. V dropped 4 bases and J dropped 2 bases, with 6 bases sitting between them. The CDR3 is CASSSPNTGELFF. DNA for the CDR3: TGTGCCAGCAGCTCCCCTAACACCGGGGAGCTGTTTTTT. The whole variable domain, remainder taken from reference TRBV9 and TRBJ2-2, is DSGVTQTPKHLITATGQRVTLRCSPRSGDLSVYWYQQSLDQGLQFLIQYYNGEERAKGNILERFSAQQFPDLHSELNLSSLELGDSALYFCASSSPNTGELFFGEGSRLTVL.

The gene calls are TRBV6-1 and TRBJ1-4; D ambiguous. V was pared by 0 bases and J by 4 bases, with 12 bases between. CDR3 length: 16 residues. CDR1 is MNHNS, CDR2 SASEGT, per germline. CDR3 region: CASSEARRASNEKLFF. Here the CDR3 DNA reads TGTGCCAGCAGTGAAGCGCGGCGGGCTAGTAATGAAAAACTGTTTTTT.

This chain links TRBV7-9 with TRBJ1-1, with TRBD1 matching 11 bases. The CDR3 extends over 16 amino acids. V was pared by 4 bases and J by 6 bases, with 10 bases of the junction left unmatched. Germline lookup yields CDR1 SEHNR and CDR2 FQNEAQ (reference sequence). The CDR3 DNA sequence: TGTGCCAGCAGCTATAACCGGGACAGGGGGATGTCTGAAGCTTTCTTT. Translating gives CASSYNRDRGMSEAFF.

The genes are TRBV15 and TRBJ2-5; D gene ambiguous. Germline loops: CDR1 LNHNV, CDR2 YYDKDF (reference sequence). This CDR3 has 16 amino acids. V was trimmed by 4 bases and J by 5 bases, leaving 20 bases between them. CDR3 in amino acids: CATSTLLTKTRETQYF. DNA for the CDR3: TGTGCCACCAGCACCCTCTTGACAAAAACAAGGGAGACCCAGTACTTC.

The genes are TRBV7-9 and TRBJ2-7; 8 bases map to TRBD1. CDR3 length: 14 residues. Per the germline V gene, CDR1 is SEHNR and CDR2 is FQNEAQ (reference sequence). V lost 1 base and J lost 5; bases outside the gene matches: 4. As DNA, the CDR3 is TGTGCCAGCAGCTTAGTCGGACAGGGTAACGAGCAGTACTTC. It is translated as CASSLVGQGNEQYF.

This chain uses TRBV19 with TRBJ2-2; a weak D match, TRBD1 (6 bases). V lost 0 bases and J 0 bases, leaving 8 bases between the germline ends. The CDR3 totals 16 residues. Germline loops: CDR1 LNHDA, CDR2 SQIVND (reference sequence). The CDR3 DNA reads TGTGCCAGTAGTATAGATGGGGGCCCGAACACCGGGGAGCTGTTTTTT. It yields the protein CASSIDGGPNTGELFF.

The V call is TRBV14, the J call TRBJ2-1; TRBD2 matches 10 bases. The CDR3 is made up of 15 amino acids. CDR1 SGHDN and CDR2 FVKESK come from the germline V gene. Germline trimming cut 6 bases from V and 2 bases from J; bases unmatched to any gene: 4. The CDR3 protein is CASSESGGAYNEQFF. The CDR3 DNA reads TGTGCCAGCAGTGAAAGCGGGGGGGCCTACAATGAGCAGTTCTTC. The full variable domain, rest sourced from reference TRBV14 and TRBJ2-1, is EAGVTQFPSHSVIEKGQTVTLRCDPISGHDNLYWYRRVMGKEIKFLLHFVKESKQDESGMPNNRFLAERTGGTYSTLKVQPAELEDSGVYFCASSESGGAYNEQFFGPGTRLTVL.

This clone came up once. The rearrangement uses TRBV5-1 and TRBJ2-5, with no clear D. The germline V gene has CDR1 SGHRS and CDR2 YFSETQ. The CDR3 is 14 residues long. Trimming stripped 1 base from V and 1 base from J, with 8 bases between. The CDR3 is CASSLNPGQETQYF. CDR3 DNA sequence: TGCGCCAGCAGCTTGAACCCAGGCCAAGAGACCCAGTACTTC.

This rearrangement joins TRBV7-9 to TRBJ1-3; no clear D gene. The germline gives CDR1 SEHNR, CDR2 FQNEAQ (reference sequence). The CDR3 has 17 amino acids. V was shortened by 5 bases and J by 0 bases, with 17 bases between the two germline ends. CDR3 residues: CASSNENYLLSGNTIYF. In DNA form, the CDR3 reads TGTGCCAGCAGCAATGAAAATTACTTGCTCTCTGGAAACACCATATATTTT.

The chain joins TRBV6-5 to TRBJ1-1; tentative D call: TRBD1 (6 bases). The germline gives CDR1 MNHEY, CDR2 SVGAGI. The CDR3 covers 14 residues. V dropped 0 bases and J dropped 1 base, with 6 bases sitting between them. The CDR3 here is CASSYSTGNTEAFF. CDR3 sequence (DNA): TGTGCCAGCAGTTACTCGACAGGGAACACTGAAGCTTTCTTT.

This chain links TRBV20-1 with TRBJ2-1; possibly TRBD2 for D (5 bases). The V end was cut by 8 bases, the J end by 7 bases, with 9 bases between. The CDR3 is made up of 10 amino acids. Per the germline V gene, CDR1 is DFQATT and CDR2 is SNEGSKA (reference sequence). The CDR3 sequence: CSTLGNEQFF. The CDR3 nucleotides are TGCAGTACACTAGGAAATGAGCAGTTCTTC.

This chain links TRBV2 with TRBJ1-1; D uncertain. Germline V lookup: CDR1 SNHLY, CDR2 FYNNEI. With 4 bases removed from V and 7 bases from J, the gap between germline ends came to 7 bases. The CDR3 consists of 11 residues. Here the CDR3 reads CASSGFGEAFF. The DNA for the CDR3 is TGTGCCAGCAGTGGGTTCGGTGAAGCTTTCTTT.

The CDR3 DNA reads as TGTGCCAGCAGCCAAGACCCTAGCGGGGGGCAAGAGACCCAGTACTTC. Protein sequence: CASSQDPSGGQETQYF. The chain has TRBV4-2 and TRBJ2-5; 11 bases are a match to TRBD2. J lost 2 bases, V lost 0 bases, and 2 bases had no gene match. The V gene's germline CDR1 is LGHNA and CDR2 YNFKEQ. The CDR3 has 16 residues.

This clone appeared a single time. The chain joins TRBV19 to TRBJ2-7, with 7 bases matching TRBD1. V gave up 1 base and J gave up 2 bases; unmatched junction bases: 2. The CDR3 is 14 residues long. Germline V gene sequence: CDR1 LNHDA, CDR2 SQIVND (reference sequence). The chain's CDR3 is CASSIGTGTYEQYF. The CDR3 nucleotides read TGTGCCAGTAGTATAGGGACAGGAACCTACGAGCAGTACTTC.

In this sample, this clone turned up once. The chain is built from TRBV4-1 and TRBJ1-5; D unclear. CDR3 size: 12 residues. Trimming removed 3 bases from V and 12 bases from J, with 12 bases in between. CDR1 is MGHRA and CDR2 is YSYEKL in the germline V gene. Here the CDR3 DNA reads TGCGCCAGCAGCCAGGATTGGCGGGTCCAGCATTTT. Translation: CASSQDWRVQHF.